Each of the 24 T cell receptor beta chains below was sequenced from the same sample in a study of CD8 T cells in Susac syndrome. RNA, at about 0.45 to 1 ug, was reverse transcribed with random hexamers. TCRdb used MiXCR to reprocess the immunoSEQ multiplex PCR reads, holding one entry per CDR3 protein. Of about 280,000 distinct CDR3 sequences in the sample, roughly 84% were seen once. The sequencing sample was made of CD8+ T cells from PBMCs. These receptor sequences come from a human donor with multiple sclerosis.

V usage is TRBV7-9 and J usage is TRBJ2-1; 12 bases match TRBD2. After removal of 4 bases from V and 5 bases from J, the junction contained 9 bases not matched to a gene. The CDR3 extends over 17 amino acids. Germline values: CDR1 SEHNR, CDR2 FQNEAQ (reference sequence). CDR3 residues: CASSSHTRLAGDNEQFF. CDR3 DNA sequence: TGTGCCAGCAGCTCACACACGCGACTAGCGGGGGACAATGAGCAGTTCTTC.

This chain uses TRBV23-1 with TRBJ2-5, with TRBD1 matching 7 bases. TRBV23-1 is placed among ORFs of uncertain function. The CDR3 runs to 15 residues. After removal of 5 bases from V and 5 bases from J, the junction contained 11 bases not matched to a gene. As DNA, the CDR3 is TGCGCCAGCAGTGAAAGACAGGGCCTAAGGGAGACCCAGTACTTC. It specifies CASSERQGLRETQYF.

This clonotype turned up a few times. This chain uses TRBV19 with TRBJ2-7; 11 bases fit TRBD2. Germline-derived CDR1 and CDR2 are LNHDA and SQIVND (reference sequence). The CDR3 runs to 14 residues. The junction had 2 bases not matched to a gene; V was cut back by 2 bases and J by 5 bases. CDR3 loop: CASSITSGRHEQYF. The CDR3 bases are TGTGCCAGTAGTATAACTAGCGGGAGACACGAGCAGTACTTC.

This chain joins TRBV20-1 and TRBJ2-7, with D maybe TRBD1 (5 bases). This CDR3 has 16 amino acids. Trimming pared 0 bases from V and 2 bases from J, leaving 17 bases between. Germline V lookup: CDR1 DFQATT, CDR2 SNEGSKA (reference sequence). Written as DNA, the CDR3 is TGCAGTGCTAGAGATTACGCCCAGGGTTTCACCTACGAGCAGTACTTC. It translates to CSARDYAQGFTYEQYF.

J is TRBJ1-1 and V is TRBV5-1; TRBD1 is a possible D gene (5 bases). CDR3 length: 16 residues. Per the germline V gene, CDR1 is SGHRS and CDR2 is YFSETQ. V lost 4 bases and J 4 bases, leaving 20 bases between the germline ends. In DNA form, the CDR3 reads TGCGCCAGCAGCCCTAAATTGACAGCATATGGCACTGAAGCTTTCTTT. It encodes CASSPKLTAYGTEAFF. Filled out from reference TRBV5-1 and TRBJ1-1, the complete variable domain reads KAGVTQTPRYLIKTRGQQVTLSCSPISGHRSVSWYQQTPGQGLQFLFEYFSETQRNKGNFPGRFSGRQFSNSRSEMNVSTLELGDSALYLCASSPKLTAYGTEAFFGQGTRLTVV.

The chain employs TRBV7-9 and TRBJ2-7, with a tentative D call TRBD2 (5 bases). Between the trimmed V and J ends, which lost 1 base and 1 base, there was a span of 14 bases. The germline V gene encodes CDR1 SEHNR and CDR2 FQNEAQ (reference sequence). There are 16 residues in the CDR3. The CDR3 reads CASSLVGVGSSYEQYF. CDR3 bases: TGTGCCAGCAGCTTAGTCGGGGTCGGCAGTTCCTACGAGCAGTACTTC.

This clonotype was observed a handful of times. V gene TRBV18 combines with J gene TRBJ2-1, with D unclear. The germline V and J ends were trimmed by 4 bases and 7 bases, with 8 bases remaining between them. The CDR3 spans 12 residues. Germline CDR1 and CDR2: KGHSH and LQKENI. The CDR3 spells CASSQPSNEQFF. For the CDR3, the DNA is TGTGCCAGCTCACAACCTTCAAATGAGCAGTTCTTC.

The CDR3 is CASSMRLADYNEQFF. Here the CDR3 DNA reads TGTGCCAGTAGTATGAGGCTAGCGGACTACAATGAGCAGTTCTTC. This chain uses TRBV19 with TRBJ2-1, with TRBD2 matching over 7 bases. Looked up from germline, CDR1 is LNHDA and CDR2 is SQIVND (reference sequence). The trim removed 3 bases at V and 3 bases at J, leaving 5 bases unmatched. This CDR3 has 15 amino acids.

This rearrangement joins TRBV30 to TRBJ2-3, with 9 bases identical to TRBD2. The CDR3 runs to 16 residues. Germline-derived CDR1 and CDR2 are GTSNPN and SVGIG (reference sequence). V was clipped by 3 bases and J by 3 bases; unmatched bases: 10. CDR3: CAWRIGASGITDTQYF. The DNA of the CDR3 is TGTGCCTGGAGGATCGGGGCTAGCGGGATAACAGATACGCAGTATTTT.

Only one count was recorded for this clonotype. The rearrangement links TRBV25-1 to TRBJ2-3, with 10 positions matching TRBD2. Germline V CDR1 and CDR2: MGHDK, SYGVNS. The junction had 8 bases not matched to a gene; V was cut back by 3 bases and J by 5 bases. This CDR3 region has 16 residues. CDR3 nucleotide sequence: TGTGCCAGCAGTGAGGACAGCGGGAGGGCCCTAGATACGCAGTATTTT. Encoded protein: CASSEDSGRALDTQYF.

The chain links TRBV2 to TRBJ2-3, with 13 bases lining up with TRBD2. The trim removed 9 bases at V and 5 bases at J, leaving 11 bases unmatched. This CDR3 contains 16 residues. Germline-derived CDR1 and CDR2 are SNHLY and FYNNEI. The CDR3 DNA follows: TGTGCCAGAAGGACTAGCGGGAGTACCCTAGAAGATACGCAGTATTTT. It specifies CARRTSGSTLEDTQYF.

The V call is TRBV28, the J call TRBJ2-7, with 7 bases identical to TRBD1. The CDR3 runs 14 residues. V lost 7 bases and J lost 3; bases outside the gene matches: 9. Germline loops: CDR1 MDHEN, CDR2 SYDVKM. For the CDR3, the DNA is TGTGCCAGCACCGTTAGGGGACAGTTCTACGAGCAGTACTTC. It yields the protein CASTVRGQFYEQYF. The full variable domain, with the rest looked up from reference TRBV28 and TRBJ2-7, is DVKVTQSSRYLVKRTGEKVFLECVQDMDHENMFWYRQDPGLGLRLIYFSYDVKMKEKGDIPEGYSVSREKKERFSLILESASTNQTSMYLCASTVRGQFYEQYFGPGTRLTVT.

DNA for the CDR3: TGTGCCAGCAGCTTAGCGGACCCCAGGGAAGGCTACTCCTACGAGCAGTACTTC. Translating gives CASSLADPREGYSYEQYF. V is TRBV13 and J is TRBJ2-7; D is perhaps TRBD1 (5 bases). This CDR3 has 18 residues. Germline V gene sequence: CDR1 PRHDT, CDR2 FYEKMQ (reference sequence). Between the trimmed V and J ends, which lost 1 base and 0 bases, there was a span of 19 bases. The variable domain in full, completed from reference TRBV13 and TRBJ2-7, reads AAGVIQSPRHLIKEKRETATLKCYPIPRHDTVYWYQQGPGQDPQFLISFYEKMQSDKGSIPDRFSAQQFSDYHSELNMSSLELGDSALYFCASSLADPREGYSYEQYFGPGTRLTVT.

This sequence joins TRBV11-1 and TRBJ1-5, with a weak D call TRBD1 (5 bases). V was cut by 4 bases and J by 0 bases, with 16 bases left in between. CDR1 and CDR2 (germline): SGHAT, FQDESV (reference sequence). The CDR3 contains 17 residues. The CDR3 region is CASSSVGPSYSNQPQHF. Written as DNA, the CDR3 is TGTGCCAGCAGCTCCGTGGGACCTTCATATAGCAATCAGCCCCAGCATTTT.

V gene TRBV27 combines with J gene TRBJ2-1; 8 bases line up with TRBD2. This CDR3 comprises 12 residues. The germline V gene has CDR1 MNHEY and CDR2 SMNVEV (reference sequence). With 2 bases clipped from V and 15 bases from J, the junction kept 6 bases outside the gene matches. CDR3 protein: CASSLPQRETFF. The CDR3 DNA reads as TGTGCCAGCAGTTTACCGCAGCGGGAGACGTTCTTC.

The J gene is TRBJ2-5, the V gene TRBV2, with 11 bases fitting TRBD1. CDR3 length equals 17 residues. The germline CDR1 and CDR2 sequences are SNHLY and FYNNEI. J was trimmed by 4 bases and V by 0 bases; bases with no gene match: 7. CDR3 DNA sequence: TGTGCCAGCAGTGAAGCACTCGGGACAGGGGGATCAGAGACCCAGTACTTC. This translates into CASSEALGTGGSETQYF.

The chain links TRBV27 to TRBJ1-5, with 7 bases matching TRBD1. Germline V gives CDR1 MNHEY, CDR2 SMNVEV (reference sequence). J gave up 1 base and V 5 bases, and 2 bases lay outside the gene matches. This CDR3 is 14 amino acids long. In nucleotides, the CDR3 is TGTGCCAGCAGTCAGGGACAGAGCAATCAGCCCCAGCATTTT. This sequence encodes CASSQGQSNQPQHF.

The chain combines TRBV29-1 with TRBJ2-7; 10 nucleotides align to TRBD1. The germline CDR1 and CDR2 sequences are SQVTM and ANQGSEA. Unmatched junction bases numbered 6, after V lost 0 bases and J lost 4 bases. The CDR3 covers 15 residues. The CDR3 bases are TGCAGCGTTGAAGATGGGAGGACAGGGGGTTACGAGCAGTACTTC. Its protein is CSVEDGRTGGYEQYF.

Concerning this clonotype itself: At one end the junction does not follow the germline gene, possibly because of a read error. In nucleotides, the CDR3 is TGCGCCAGCAGTGACAGGAGCCTGTCCTATGGCTACACCTTC. This sequence encodes CASSDRSLSYGYTF. The rearrangement uses TRBV2 and TRBJ1-2; tentatively, D is TRBD1 (6 bases). Germline V CDR1 and CDR2: SNHLY, FYNNEI. CDR3 size: 14 residues.

The gene calls are TRBV18 and TRBJ2-5; no definite D call. The CDR3 length is 16 residues. Trimming left V 0 bases short and J 2 bases short, with 13 bases between. Germline values: CDR1 KGHSH, CDR2 LQKENI. This chain's CDR3 is CASSPPNPARQETQYF. The CDR3 nucleotides are TGTGCCAGCTCACCACCCAATCCGGCTCGGCAAGAGACCCAGTACTTC.

The J gene is TRBJ2-3, the V gene TRBV6-1; D is possibly TRBD2 (6 bases). From germline, CDR1 is MNHNS and CDR2 SASEGT. The CDR3 contains 15 residues. Trimming stripped 9 bases from V and 3 bases from J, with 19 bases between. In nucleotides, the CDR3 is TGTGCCAGTCCCGGGACCGGGAGAGGTACAGATACGCAGTATTTT. Translated, it gives CASPGTGRGTDTQYF.

This sequence joins TRBV27 and TRBJ2-1; 14 bases fit TRBD2. This CDR3 spans 17 amino acids. The germline V gene has CDR1 MNHEY and CDR2 SMNVEV (reference sequence). Trimming removed 4 bases from V and 8 bases from J; junction bases left unmatched: 10. The CDR3 DNA reads TGTGCCAGCAGTTCCCTCCGGACTAGCGGGAGGTTGGATGAGCAGTTCTTC. Protein sequence: CASSSLRTSGRLDEQFF.

The count of this clonotype is one. V and J are TRBV11-2 and TRBJ1-4; 7 bases fit TRBD1. CDR1 SGHAT and CDR2 FQNNGV come from the germline V gene. The CDR3 loop spans 17 amino acids. Losses at the gene ends were 6 bases for V and 8 bases for J; bases not matched to a gene: 18. The CDR3 loop is CASRSNRGGGLKEKLFF. CDR3 coding DNA: TGTGCCAGCAGGTCAAACAGGGGAGGTGGCTTAAAGGAAAAACTGTTTTTT.

This clonotype is a singleton in its sample. The genes are TRBV25-1 and TRBJ2-7; TRBD2 matches at 7 bases. V lost 6 bases, J lost 5 bases, and 10 bases stayed unmatched. CDR3 size: 14 residues. The V gene's germline CDR1 is MGHDK and CDR2 SYGVNS. The DNA for the CDR3 is TGTGCCAGCAGCGAGGGCGGGAGAGTCGACGAGCAGTACTTC. As protein: CASSEGGRVDEQYF.